The present T cell receptor (beta chain) was sequenced within a study of EBV T-cell therapy then PD-1 blockade in nasopharyngeal carcinoma. Produced via immunoSEQ multiplex PCR; TCRdb's table is partial and in-frame only. This table has under 25,000 clones, roughly 84% appearing once. Described treatment: AdE1-LMPpoly-expanded autologous EBV-specific T-cell therapy followed by anti-PD-1 nivolumab. The CDR3 is made up of 17 amino acids. Germline V gene lookup returns CDR1 SGHTA and CDR2 FQGNSA. V trimming: 0 bases; J trimming: 6 bases; junction bases outside the gene matches: 8. With regard to this clone: The antigen remains undetermined.

The receptor was derived from a man between 35 and 55 years old with nasopharyngeal carcinoma. The rearrangement links TRBV7-2 to TRBJ2-2; 9 bases are a match to TRBD2. Specimen: CD8+ T cells from blood, collected between days 30 and 35 from a patient whose treatment included autologous EBV-specific T cells and nivolumab. The CDR3 DNA follows: TGTGCCAGCAGCTTAGCGTCTAGCGGGGACAAGGCCGGGGAGCTGTTTTTT. Translating gives CASSLASSGDKAGELFF.